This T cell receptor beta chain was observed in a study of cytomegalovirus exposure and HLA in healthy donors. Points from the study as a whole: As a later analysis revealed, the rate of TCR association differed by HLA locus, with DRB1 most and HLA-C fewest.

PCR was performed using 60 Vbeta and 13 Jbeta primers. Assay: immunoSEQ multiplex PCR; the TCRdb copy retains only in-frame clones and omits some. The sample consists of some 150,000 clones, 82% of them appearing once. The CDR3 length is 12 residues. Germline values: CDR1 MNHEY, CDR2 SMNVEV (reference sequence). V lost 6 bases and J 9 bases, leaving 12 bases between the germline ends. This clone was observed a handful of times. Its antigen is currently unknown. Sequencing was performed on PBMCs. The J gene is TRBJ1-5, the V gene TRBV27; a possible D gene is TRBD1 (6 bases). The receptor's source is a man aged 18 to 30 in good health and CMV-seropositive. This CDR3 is CASSYQGGPQHF. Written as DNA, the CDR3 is TGTGCCAGCAGCTACCAAGGGGGGCCCCAGCATTTT.